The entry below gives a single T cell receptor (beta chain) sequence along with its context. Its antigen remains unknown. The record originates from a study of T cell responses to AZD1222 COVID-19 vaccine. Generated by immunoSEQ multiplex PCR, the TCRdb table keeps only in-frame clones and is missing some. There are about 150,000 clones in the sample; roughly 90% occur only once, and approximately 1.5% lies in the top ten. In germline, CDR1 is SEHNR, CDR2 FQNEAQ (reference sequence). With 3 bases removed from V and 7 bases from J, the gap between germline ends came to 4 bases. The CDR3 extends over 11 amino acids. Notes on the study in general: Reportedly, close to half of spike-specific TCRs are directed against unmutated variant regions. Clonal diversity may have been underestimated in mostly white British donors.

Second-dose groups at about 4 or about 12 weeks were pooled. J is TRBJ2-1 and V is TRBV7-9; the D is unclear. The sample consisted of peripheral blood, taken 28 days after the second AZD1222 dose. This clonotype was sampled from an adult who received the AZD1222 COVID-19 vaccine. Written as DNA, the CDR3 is TGTGCCAGCAGCTTGCGAAATGAGCAGTTCTTC. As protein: CASSLRNEQFF.